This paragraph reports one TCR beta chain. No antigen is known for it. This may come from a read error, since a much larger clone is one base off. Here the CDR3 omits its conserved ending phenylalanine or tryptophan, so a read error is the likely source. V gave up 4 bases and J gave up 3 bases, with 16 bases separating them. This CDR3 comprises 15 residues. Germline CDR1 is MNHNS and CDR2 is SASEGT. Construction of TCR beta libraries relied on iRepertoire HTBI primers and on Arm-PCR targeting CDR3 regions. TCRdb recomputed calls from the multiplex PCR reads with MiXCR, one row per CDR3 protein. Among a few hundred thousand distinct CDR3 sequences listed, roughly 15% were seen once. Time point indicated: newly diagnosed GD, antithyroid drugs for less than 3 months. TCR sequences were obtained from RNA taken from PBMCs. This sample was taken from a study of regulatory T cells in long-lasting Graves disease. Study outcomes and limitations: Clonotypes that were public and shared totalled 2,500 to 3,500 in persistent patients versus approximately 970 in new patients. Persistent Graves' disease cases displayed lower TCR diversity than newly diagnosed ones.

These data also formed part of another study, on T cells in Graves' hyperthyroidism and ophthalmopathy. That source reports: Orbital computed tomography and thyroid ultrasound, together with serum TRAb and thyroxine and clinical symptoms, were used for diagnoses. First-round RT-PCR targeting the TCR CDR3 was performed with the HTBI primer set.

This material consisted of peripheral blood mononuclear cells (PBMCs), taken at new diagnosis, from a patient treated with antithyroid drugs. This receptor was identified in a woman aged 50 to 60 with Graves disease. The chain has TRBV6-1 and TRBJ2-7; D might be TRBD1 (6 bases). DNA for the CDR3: TGTGCCAGCAGTGCGTCAGGGGCACTGGGCTACGAGCAGTACTCC. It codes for CASSASGALGYEQYS.